This TCR beta chain appears in the sequencing data of a study of T cell responses to AZD1222 COVID-19 vaccine. The assay was immunoSEQ multiplex PCR, and TCRdb's table has in-frame clones only and misses some. Counted here are approximately 100,000 clones, roughly 86% occurring once; the ten biggest clones make up around 13%. Concerning this clone: Antigen unknown.

Study conclusions and caveats: Of spike-specific TCRs, nearly half reportedly target regions left unmutated in variants.

Germline assignment: CDR1 MDHEN and CDR2 SYDVKM. V lost 6 bases, J lost 8 bases, and 22 bases lay in between. The CDR3 is made up of 15 amino acids. This material consisted of peripheral blood, taken on day 0 of MenACWY control vaccination. The clonotype comes from an adult in good health. The genes are TRBV28 and TRBJ1-2, with D possibly TRBD1 on 6 matching bases. CDR3 protein: CASRPSRGARSGYTF. The CDR3 nucleotides are TGTGCCAGCAGACCTTCGCGGGGGGCGAGGTCCGGCTACACCTTC.